This passage covers 31 T cell receptor beta chains from one sample sequenced in a study of metastatic and nonmetastatic thyroid tumors. TCRdb redid the clone calls on the PCR reads using MiXCR. The table records tens of thousands of clones, about a fifth of them present only once. No patient had received any treatment before thyroid surgery. The sample comprised blood. These receptors were taken from a female donor with papillary thyroid cancer or a benign thyroid nodule (not recorded which). Some clones in this sample may be carry-over from other donors' samples.

There are many counts of this clone. The V and J genes are TRBV15 and TRBJ2-1, with D possibly matching TRBD2 (6 bases). This CDR3 contains 14 residues. V was trimmed by 5 bases and J by 10 bases, leaving 18 bases between them. Germline V gene data show CDR1 as LNHNV and CDR2 as YYDKDF (reference sequence). The CDR3 is CATSATAGPTEQFF. CDR3 bases: TGTGCCACCAGCGCCACCGCGGGGCCTACGGAGCAGTTCTTC. The complete variable domain, with remaining parts taken from reference TRBV15 and TRBJ2-1, reads DAMVIQNPRYQVTQFGKPVTLSCSQTLNHNVMYWYQQKSSQAPKLLFHYYDKDFNNEADTPDNFQSRRPNTSFCFLDIRSPGLGDTAMYLCATSATAGPTEQFFGPGTRLTVL.

This chain links TRBV27 with TRBJ2-7, with D maybe TRBD2 (6 bases). Germline-derived CDR1 and CDR2 are MNHEY and SMNVEV (reference sequence). The CDR3 contains 11 residues. With 5 bases removed from V and 6 bases from J, the gap between germline ends came to 8 bases. CDR3 loop: CASSLGGEQYF. CDR3 DNA: TGTGCCAGCAGTCTGGGGGGCGAGCAGTACTTC.

This chain uses TRBV3-1 with TRBJ1-1; 10 nucleotides match TRBD1. Trimming took 4 bases from V and 1 from J; bases not matched to a gene: 6. The CDR3 length is 16 residues. In germline, CDR1 is LGHDT, CDR2 YNNKEL (reference sequence). The CDR3 region is CASSLRTGGRNTEAFF. As DNA, the CDR3 is TGTGCCAGCAGCCTCCGGACAGGGGGGAGGAACACTGAAGCTTTCTTT.

In regard to this clone: A much more abundant neighbour one base away suggests this may be a read error. J is TRBJ2-1 and V is TRBV20-1; D is perhaps TRBD2 (5 bases). The germline V gene has CDR1 DFQATT and CDR2 SNEGSKA (reference sequence). The CDR3 loop spans 10 amino acids. V was trimmed by 3 bases and J by 10 bases, leaving 7 bases between them. CDR3 region: CSASGMEQFF. The DNA for the CDR3 is TGCAGTGCTAGCGGGATGGAGCAGTTCTTC.

This clone has a count of ten or more. This clone may be a read error of a much larger clone one base away. This chain connects TRBV6-1 to TRBJ2-7; weak D call: TRBD2 (6 bases). The CDR3 spans 16 residues. Trimming took 6 bases from V and 7 from J, leaving 25 bases between them. The V gene's germline CDR1 is MNHNS and CDR2 SASEGT. The CDR3 region is CASSVRWRDPPREQYF. CDR3 DNA: TGTGCCAGCAGCGTCCGGTGGCGGGACCCTCCAAGGGAGCAGTACTTC.

This clone was counted many times. The junction and the germline gene differ at one end; a read error may be behind it. This rearrangement joins TRBV15 to TRBJ2-2; 8 positions agree with TRBD1. Germline loops: CDR1 LNHNV, CDR2 YYDKDF (reference sequence). The CDR3 is 17 residues long. The CDR3 coding sequence is TGTGCCACCAGCGGAGGGTCCGGACAGGGAGTCACCGGGGGGCTGTTTTTT. The encoded protein is CATSGGSGQGVTGGLFF.

This clone was observed a handful of times. The chain employs TRBV13 and TRBJ2-3; 11 bases are shared with TRBD2. V was clipped by 4 bases and J by 0 bases; unmatched bases: 9. There are 18 residues in the CDR3. Germline V gives CDR1 PRHDT, CDR2 FYEKMQ (reference sequence). As DNA, the CDR3 is TGTGCCAGCAGCTCTTCTAGCGGGGGGCCGGAAAGCACAGATACGCAGTATTTT. Protein product: CASSSSSGGPESTDTQYF.

This sequence joins TRBV6-1 and TRBJ1-2, with D possibly being TRBD1 (5 bases). The CDR3 is 13 residues long. Trimming removed 8 bases from V and 8 bases from J, with 18 bases in between. The germline CDR1 and CDR2 sequences are MNHNS and SASEGT. CDR3 nucleotides: TGTGCCAGCGTCCCCGATGGGACGGTCGGCTACACCTTC. Protein product: CASVPDGTVGYTF.

This clone was seen at least ten times. The rearrangement uses TRBV20-1 and TRBJ1-6; TRBD1 matches 8 bases. The CDR3 contains 15 residues. The V and J ends lost 6 bases and 10 bases, in that order; junction bases with no gene match: 14. Germline V gene data show CDR1 as DFQATT and CDR2 as SNEGSKA (reference sequence). The CDR3 here is CSAEIGQGLKSPLHF. The CDR3 DNA sequence: TGCAGTGCCGAGATCGGACAGGGACTAAAATCACCCCTCCACTTT.

This clone was detected ten times or more. The chain couples TRBV9 to TRBJ2-5; D is perhaps TRBD2 (6 bases). V lost 0 bases to trimming and J lost 1 base, with 10 bases between them. Germline CDR1 is SGDLS and CDR2 is YYNGEE. The CDR3 spans 15 residues. CDR3 DNA: TGTGCCAGCAGCGTAGGGGGGAGGATCCAAGAGACCCAGTACTTC. It encodes CASSVGGRIQETQYF.

In this sample, this clone turned up many times. The chain links TRBV7-2 to TRBJ1-4, with no clear D. Germline CDR1 is SGHTA and CDR2 is FQGNSA. CDR3 length: 15 residues. V was trimmed by 5 bases and J by 7 bases, leaving 17 bases between them. CDR3 nucleotide sequence: TGTGCCAGCAGCCGCTCAAGCATGACCGGTGAAAAACTGTTTTTT. Its translation: CASSRSSMTGEKLFF.

The chain couples TRBV27 to TRBJ2-1, with 10 positions matching TRBD1. CDR3 length: 17 residues. CDR1 is MNHEY and CDR2 is SMNVEV in the germline V gene (reference sequence). J was trimmed by 7 bases and V by 4 bases; bases with no gene match: 13. The CDR3 nucleotides are TGTGCCAGCAGTTCCCCTTGGTACGGGACAGGGGATAATGAGCAGTTCTTC. It codes for CASSSPWYGTGDNEQFF.

This clone was counted at least ten times. A much larger clone is a single base away; this may be a read error. The rearrangement links TRBV6-1 to TRBJ2-7, with 10 bases fitting TRBD2. The V gene end was trimmed by 8 bases and the J gene end by 6 bases; junction bases not matched to a gene: 10. The CDR3 runs 14 residues. CDR1 is MNHNS, CDR2 SASEGT, per germline. The DNA for the CDR3 is TGTGCCAGCGGAGAGCGGGAGGGCCTGGTCGAGCAGTACTTC. It translates to CASGEREGLVEQYF.

This clone was observed once. The chain has TRBV7-2 and TRBJ2-2; the match to TRBD1 covers 8 bases. J gave up 6 bases and V 6 bases, and 6 bases lay outside the gene matches. In germline, CDR1 is SGHTA, CDR2 FQGNSA. The CDR3 has 14 residues. The CDR3 sequence: CASSSGQGPGELFF. The CDR3 bases are TGTGCCAGCAGTTCCGGACAGGGTCCCGGGGAGCTGTTTTTT.

J is TRBJ1-2 and V is TRBV5-1, with TRBD1 identical over 9 bases. Germline assignment: CDR1 SGHRS and CDR2 YFSETQ. Unmatched junction bases numbered 10, after V lost 4 bases and J lost 3 bases. The CDR3 is 16 residues long. The CDR3: CASSLGQGWDHYGYTF. In DNA form, the CDR3 reads TGCGCCAGCAGCCTAGGACAGGGGTGGGACCACTATGGCTACACCTTC.

This clone occurred many times. The gene calls are TRBV5-5 and TRBJ2-7; 10 bases agree with TRBD1. The CDR3 covers 15 residues. Germline V gene sequence: CDR1 SGHKS, CDR2 YYEKEE (reference sequence). V was clipped by 2 bases and J by 5 bases; unmatched bases: 7. The CDR3 reads CASSFLAGTGDEQYF. The CDR3 coding sequence is TGTGCCAGCAGCTTCCTGGCCGGGACAGGGGACGAGCAGTACTTC.

This clone showed up many times. The V gene is TRBV11-3, the J gene TRBJ2-5; 9 bases are a match to TRBD2. Trimming removed 5 bases from V and 2 bases from J; junction bases left unmatched: 6. The CDR3 runs to 15 residues. CDR1 and CDR2 (germline): SGHNT, YENEEA. The CDR3, as DNA: TGTGCCAGCAGCCCGGGACTAGCCAATCAAGAGACCCAGTACTTC. It encodes CASSPGLANQETQYF.

This clone was seen many times. The V and J genes are TRBV11-2 and TRBJ2-7; tentative D call: TRBD2 (7 bases). The CDR3 totals 15 residues. Trimming pared 0 bases from V and 6 bases from J, leaving 15 bases between. Per germline, CDR1 SGHAT and CDR2 FQNNGV. The DNA of the CDR3 is TGTGCCAGCAGCTTAGATCGGGGGGCCCCTCTCGAGCAGTACTTC. The encoded protein is CASSLDRGAPLEQYF.

V gene TRBV15 combines with J gene TRBJ2-7; a possible D gene is TRBD2 (6 bases). Per the germline V gene, CDR1 is LNHNV and CDR2 is YYDKDF (reference sequence). The CDR3 has 15 amino acids. Trimming took off 0 bases at V and 2 bases at J, with 11 bases between the two ends. The CDR3, as DNA: TGTGCCACCAGCAGAGATGGGACTTCCACCTACGAGCAGTACTTC. Protein sequence: CATSRDGTSTYEQYF. Using reference TRBV15 and TRBJ2-7 for the parts outside the CDR3, the full variable domain is DAMVIQNPRYQVTQFGKPVTLSCSQTLNHNVMYWYQQKSSQAPKLLFHYYDKDFNNEADTPDNFQSRRPNTSFCFLDIRSPGLGDTAMYLCATSRDGTSTYEQYFGPGTRLTVT.

This clone was seen repeatedly, ten times or more. The chain uses TRBV5-4 and TRBJ2-7, with 9 bases matching TRBD2. CDR3 length: 13 residues. V lost 6 bases and J lost 3; bases outside the gene matches: 4. CDR1 is SGHNT, CDR2 YYREEE, per germline (reference sequence). This CDR3 reads CASMREGRYEQYF. For the CDR3, the DNA is TGTGCCAGCATGCGGGAGGGCCGCTACGAGCAGTACTTC. The whole variable domain, remainder taken from reference TRBV5-4 and TRBJ2-7, is ETGVTQSPTHLIKTRGQQVTLRCSSQSGHNTVSWYQQALGQGPQFIFQYYREEENGRGNFPPRFSGLQFPNYSSELNVNALELDDSALYLCASMREGRYEQYFGPGTRLTVT.

This clone was seen once. This may stem from a read error, because a much larger clone lies one nucleotide away. The J gene is TRBJ1-2, the V gene TRBV20-1; D gene unclear. The CDR3 totals 12 residues. The germline CDR1 and CDR2 sequences are DFQATT and SNEGSKA (reference sequence). Trimming removed 5 bases from V and 2 bases from J, with 9 bases in between. In DNA, the CDR3 is TGCAGTGCTCTGCTGGACAACTATGGCTACACCTTC. It encodes CSALLDNYGYTF.

The chain recombines TRBV20-1 with TRBJ1-4, with D hard to call. Trimming cost V 0 bases and J 7 bases, with 9 bases left between them. The CDR3 sequence is 13 residues long. The germline V gene encodes CDR1 DFQATT and CDR2 SNEGSKA (reference sequence). CDR3 loop: CSARDTAGEKLFF. DNA for the CDR3: TGCAGTGCTAGAGATACAGCCGGTGAAAAACTGTTTTTT.

The genes are TRBV6-1 and TRBJ2-1; TRBD1 agrees at 10 bases. In germline, CDR1 is MNHNS, CDR2 SASEGT. The CDR3 totals 18 residues. Germline trimming cut 2 bases from V and 2 bases from J; bases unmatched to any gene: 9. The CDR3 loop reads CASSEKTGGWITYNEQFF. CDR3 sequence (DNA): TGTGCCAGCAGTGAAAAGACAGGGGGCTGGATCACCTACAATGAGCAGTTCTTC.

V is TRBV20-1 and J is TRBJ1-5, with 11 bases matching TRBD1. V lost 6 bases and J lost 4; bases outside the gene matches: 2. This CDR3 spans 13 amino acids. Germline V gene sequence: CDR1 DFQATT, CDR2 SNEGSKA (reference sequence). The CDR3 nucleotides read TGCAGTGCCGGGACAGGGGGAAATCAGCCCCAGCATTTT. It yields the protein CSAGTGGNQPQHF.

This clone was counted many times. The genes are TRBV7-9 and TRBJ1-2; 8 bases align to TRBD1. The CDR3 totals 15 residues. CDR1 is SEHNR, CDR2 FQNEAQ, per germline (reference sequence). V trimming: 1 base; J trimming: 4 bases; junction bases outside the gene matches: 5. The CDR3 here is CASSLGQGQLYGYTF. The CDR3 nucleotides read TGTGCCAGCAGCTTAGGACAGGGGCAGCTCTATGGCTACACCTTC. Drawing the rest from reference TRBV7-9 and TRBJ1-2, the complete variable domain is DTGVSQNPRHKITKRGQNVTFRCDPISEHNRLYWYRQTLGQGPEFLTYFQNEAQLEKSRLLSDRFSAERPKGSFSTLEIQRTEQGDSAMYLCASSLGQGQLYGYTFGSGTRLTVV.

At least ten counts were recorded for this clone. V and J are TRBV11-3 and TRBJ1-1; TRBD1 is a possible D gene (5 bases). Germline assignment: CDR1 SGHNT and CDR2 YENEEA. The CDR3 sequence is 13 residues long. Trimming stripped 4 bases from V and 1 base from J, with 7 bases between. CDR3 protein: CASSSRENTEAFF. In DNA form, the CDR3 reads TGTGCCAGCAGCTCCAGGGAGAACACTGAAGCTTTCTTT. The whole variable domain, remainder taken from reference TRBV11-3 and TRBJ1-1, is EAGVVQSPRYKIIEKKQPVAFWCNPISGHNTLYWYLQNLGQGPELLIRYENEEAVDDSQLPKDRFSAERLKGVDSTLKIQPAELGDSAVYLCASSSRENTEAFFGQGTRLTVV.

This clone was recorded many times. J is TRBJ2-1 and V is TRBV4-1; 9 bases match TRBD1. Unmatched junction bases numbered 7, after V lost 2 bases and J lost 8 bases. Germline lookup yields CDR1 MGHRA and CDR2 YSYEKL. The CDR3 sequence is 15 residues long. In DNA form, the CDR3 reads TGCGCCAGCAGCCAACCGGGACAGGGTAGTGATGAGCAGTTCTTC. It codes for CASSQPGQGSDEQFF.

Many counts were recorded for this clone. The chain uses TRBV6-1 and TRBJ1-6, with D unresolved. The germline gives CDR1 MNHNS, CDR2 SASEGT. CDR3 length: 13 residues. V was pared by 8 bases and J by 4 bases, with 9 bases between. Here the CDR3 reads CASGLEYNSPLHF. The CDR3 DNA reads as TGTGCCAGCGGTTTAGAGTATAATTCACCCCTCCACTTT.

V and J are TRBV6-2 or TRBV6-3 and TRBJ1-5, with D perhaps TRBD1 (5 bases). Trimming took 2 bases from V and 2 from J, leaving 16 bases between them. The CDR3 contains 17 residues. Germline V gives CDR1 MNHEY, CDR2 SVGEGT. As DNA, the CDR3 is TGTGCCAGCAGTTACGTGGAGGGGCGGTTGGGCAATCAGCCCCAGCATTTT. Residues: CASSYVEGRLGNQPQHF.

There are many counts of this clone. J is TRBJ2-3 and V is TRBV7-2, with D uncertain. Germline V lookup: CDR1 SGHTA, CDR2 FQGNSA. V was trimmed by 3 bases and J by 3 bases, leaving 4 bases between them. The CDR3 is 12 residues long. The CDR3 sequence: CASSFGTDTQYF. CDR3 DNA sequence: TGTGCCAGCAGCTTCGGGACAGATACGCAGTATTTT.

This clone was recorded a few times. J is TRBJ2-5 and V is TRBV6-1; TRBD1 matches 8 bases. This CDR3 spans 15 amino acids. CDR1 is MNHNS and CDR2 is SASEGT in the germline V gene. J lost 4 bases, V lost 6 bases, and 10 bases had no gene match. The CDR3 DNA sequence: TGTGCCAGCAGACCTACAGGGGGAACCGGAGAGACCCAGTACTTC. This gives the protein CASRPTGGTGETQYF.